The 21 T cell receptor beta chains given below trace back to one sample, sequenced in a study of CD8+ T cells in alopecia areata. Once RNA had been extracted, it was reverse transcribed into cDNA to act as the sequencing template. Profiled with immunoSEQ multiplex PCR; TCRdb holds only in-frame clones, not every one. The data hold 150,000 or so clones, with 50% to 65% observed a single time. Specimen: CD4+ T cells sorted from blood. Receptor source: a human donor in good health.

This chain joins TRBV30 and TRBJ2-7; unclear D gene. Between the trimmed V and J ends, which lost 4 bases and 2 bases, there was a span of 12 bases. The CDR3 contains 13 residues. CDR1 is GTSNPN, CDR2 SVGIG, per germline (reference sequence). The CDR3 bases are TGTGCCTGGACCGACAATTACCCCTACGAGCAGTACTTC. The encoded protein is CAWTDNYPYEQYF.

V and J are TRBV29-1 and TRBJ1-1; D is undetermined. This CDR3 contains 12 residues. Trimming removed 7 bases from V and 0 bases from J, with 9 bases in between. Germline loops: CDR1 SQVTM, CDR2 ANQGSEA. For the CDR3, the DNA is TGCAGCGCCCATGGAGTGAACACTGAAGCTTTCTTT. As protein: CSAHGVNTEAFF.

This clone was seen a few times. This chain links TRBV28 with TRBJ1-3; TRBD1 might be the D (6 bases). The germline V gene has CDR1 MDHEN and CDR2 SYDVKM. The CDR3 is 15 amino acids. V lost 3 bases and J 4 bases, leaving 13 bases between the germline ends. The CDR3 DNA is TGTGCCAGCAGTTTGGCCGGGACACAAGGAAACACCATATATTTT. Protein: CASSLAGTQGNTIYF.

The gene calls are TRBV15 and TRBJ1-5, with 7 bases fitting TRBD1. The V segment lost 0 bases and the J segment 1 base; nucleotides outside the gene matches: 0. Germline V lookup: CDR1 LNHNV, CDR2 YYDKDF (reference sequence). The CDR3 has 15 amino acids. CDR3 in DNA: TGTGCCACCAGCAGAGACAGGGGGAGCAATCAGCCCCAGCATTTT. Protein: CATSRDRGSNQPQHF.

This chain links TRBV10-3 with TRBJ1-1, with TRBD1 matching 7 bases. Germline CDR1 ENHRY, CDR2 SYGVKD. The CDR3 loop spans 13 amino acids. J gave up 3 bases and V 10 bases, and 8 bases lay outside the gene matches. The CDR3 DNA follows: TGTGCCACTACAGGGGCATCGGACACTGAAGCTTTCTTT. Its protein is CATTGASDTEAFF.

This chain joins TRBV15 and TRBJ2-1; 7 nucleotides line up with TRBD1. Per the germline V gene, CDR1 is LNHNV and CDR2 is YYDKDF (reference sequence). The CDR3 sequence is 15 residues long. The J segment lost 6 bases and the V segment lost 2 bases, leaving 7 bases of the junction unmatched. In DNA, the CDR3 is TGTGCCACCAGCAGATCGACTGGACAGGTCAATGAGCAGTTCTTC. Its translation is CATSRSTGQVNEQFF.

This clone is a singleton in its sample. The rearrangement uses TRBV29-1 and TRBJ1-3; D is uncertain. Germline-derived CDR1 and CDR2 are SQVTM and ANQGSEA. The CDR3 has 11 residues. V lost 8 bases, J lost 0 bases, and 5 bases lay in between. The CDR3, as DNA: TGCAGCAACTTCTCTGGAAACACCATATATTTT. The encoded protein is CSNFSGNTIYF.

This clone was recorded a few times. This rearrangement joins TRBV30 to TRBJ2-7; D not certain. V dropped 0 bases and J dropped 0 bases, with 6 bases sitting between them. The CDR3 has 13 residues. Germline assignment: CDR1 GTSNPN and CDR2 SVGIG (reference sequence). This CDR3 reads CAWSVGYSYEQYF. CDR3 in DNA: TGTGCCTGGAGTGTAGGCTACTCCTACGAGCAGTACTTC. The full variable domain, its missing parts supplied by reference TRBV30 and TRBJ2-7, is SQTIHQWPATLVQPVGSPLSLECTVEGTSNPNLYWYRQAAGRGLQLLFYSVGIGQISSEVPQNLSASRPQDRQFILSSKKLLLSDSGFYLCAWSVGYSYEQYFGPGTRLTVT.

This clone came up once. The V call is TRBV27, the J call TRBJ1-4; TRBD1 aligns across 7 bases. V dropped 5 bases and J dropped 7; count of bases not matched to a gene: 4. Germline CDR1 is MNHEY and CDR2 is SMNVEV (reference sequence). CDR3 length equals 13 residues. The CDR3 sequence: CASSSQGVEKLFF. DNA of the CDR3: TGTGCCAGCAGTAGTCAGGGGGTTGAAAAACTGTTTTTT.

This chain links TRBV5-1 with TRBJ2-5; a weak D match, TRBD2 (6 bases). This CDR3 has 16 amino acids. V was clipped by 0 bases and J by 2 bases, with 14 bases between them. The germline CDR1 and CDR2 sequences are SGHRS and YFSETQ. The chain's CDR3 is CASSLVPQGGQETQYF. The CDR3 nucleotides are TGCGCCAGCAGCTTGGTACCGCAGGGAGGACAAGAGACCCAGTACTTC.

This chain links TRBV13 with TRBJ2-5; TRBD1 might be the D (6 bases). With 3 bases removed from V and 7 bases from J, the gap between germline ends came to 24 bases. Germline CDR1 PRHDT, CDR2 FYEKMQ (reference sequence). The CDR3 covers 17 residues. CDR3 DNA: TGTGCCAGCAGCTTTGGTCTTGACAGGCTCAAGGGTGGGACCCAGTACTTC. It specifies CASSFGLDRLKGGTQYF.

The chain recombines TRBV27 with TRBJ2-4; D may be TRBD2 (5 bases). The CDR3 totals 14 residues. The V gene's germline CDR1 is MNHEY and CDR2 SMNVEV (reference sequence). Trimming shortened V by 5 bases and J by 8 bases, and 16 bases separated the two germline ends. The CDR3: CASSIRVMGDIQYF. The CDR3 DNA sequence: TGTGCCAGCAGTATAAGGGTCATGGGAGACATTCAGTACTTC.

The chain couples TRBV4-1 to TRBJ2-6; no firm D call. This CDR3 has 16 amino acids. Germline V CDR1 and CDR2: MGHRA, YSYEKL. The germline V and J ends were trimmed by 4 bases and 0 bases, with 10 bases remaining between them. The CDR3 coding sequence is TGCGCCAGCAGCCTAACAAGAAGCTCTGGGGCCAACGTCCTGACTTTC. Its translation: CASSLTRSSGANVLTF.

In nucleotides, the CDR3 is TGTGCCAGCAGCCAACGGGGGGGAACCGGGGAGCTGTTTTTT. Translation: CASSQRGGTGELFF. This sequence joins TRBV14 and TRBJ2-2; 8 bases are shared with TRBD2. The length of the CDR3 is 14 residues. After removal of 2 bases from V and 5 bases from J, the junction contained 1 base not matched to a gene. Germline CDR1 SGHDN, CDR2 FVKESK.

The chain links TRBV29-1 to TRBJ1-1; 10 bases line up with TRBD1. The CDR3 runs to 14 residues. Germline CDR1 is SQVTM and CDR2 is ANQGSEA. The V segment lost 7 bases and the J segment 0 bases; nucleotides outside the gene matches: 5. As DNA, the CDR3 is TGCAGCGCCAAGGGACAGGGGATGAACACTGAAGCTTTCTTT. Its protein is CSAKGQGMNTEAFF.

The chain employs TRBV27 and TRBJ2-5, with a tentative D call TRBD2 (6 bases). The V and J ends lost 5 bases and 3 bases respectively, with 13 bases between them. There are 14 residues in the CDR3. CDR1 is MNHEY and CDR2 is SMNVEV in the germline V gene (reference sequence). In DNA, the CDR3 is TGTGCCAGCAGTCCACTACTAGCAGAAGAGACCCAGTACTTC. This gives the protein CASSPLLAEETQYF.

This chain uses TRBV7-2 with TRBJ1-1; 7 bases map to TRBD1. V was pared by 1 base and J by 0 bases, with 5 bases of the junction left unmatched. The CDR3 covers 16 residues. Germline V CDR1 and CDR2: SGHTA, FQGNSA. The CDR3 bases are TGTGCCAGCAGCTTAGTAGGGGGCCTCCTGAACACTGAAGCTTTCTTT. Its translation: CASSLVGGLLNTEAFF.

The CDR3 sequence is CSTGQGVYNEQFF. The CDR3 DNA follows: TGCAGCACCGGACAGGGGGTGTACAATGAGCAGTTCTTC. V and J are TRBV29-1 and TRBJ2-1, with 10 bases lining up with TRBD1. This CDR3 spans 13 amino acids. Trimming cost V 8 bases and J 4 bases; bases outside gene matches: 5. Germline assignment: CDR1 SQVTM and CDR2 ANQGSEA.

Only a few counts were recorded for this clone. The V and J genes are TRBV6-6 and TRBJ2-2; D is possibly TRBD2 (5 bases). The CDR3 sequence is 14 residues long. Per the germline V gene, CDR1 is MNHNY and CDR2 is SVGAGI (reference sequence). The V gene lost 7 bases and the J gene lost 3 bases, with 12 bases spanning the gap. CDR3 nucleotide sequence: TGTGCCAGCACCAGGACTGGAGACACCGGGGAGCTGTTTTTT. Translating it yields CASTRTGDTGELFF.

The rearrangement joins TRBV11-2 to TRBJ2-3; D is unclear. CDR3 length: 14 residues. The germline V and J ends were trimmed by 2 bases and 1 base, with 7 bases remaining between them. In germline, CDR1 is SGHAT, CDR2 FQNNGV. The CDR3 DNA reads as TGTGCCAGCAGCTTATTTCCAGGCACAGATACGCAGTATTTT. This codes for CASSLFPGTDTQYF. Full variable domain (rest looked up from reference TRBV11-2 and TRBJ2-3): EAGVAQSPRYKIIEKRQSVAFWCNPISGHATLYWYQQILGQGPKLLIQFQNNGVVDDSQLPKDRFSAERLKGVDSTLKIQPAKLEDSAVYLCASSLFPGTDTQYFGPGTRLTVL.

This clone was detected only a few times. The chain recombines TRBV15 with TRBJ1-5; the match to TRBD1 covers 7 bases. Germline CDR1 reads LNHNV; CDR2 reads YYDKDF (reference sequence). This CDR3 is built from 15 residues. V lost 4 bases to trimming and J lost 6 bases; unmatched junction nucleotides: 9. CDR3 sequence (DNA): TGTGCCACCAGCACCCCAGGGGGTAGGGGTCAGCCCCAGCATTTT. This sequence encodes CATSTPGGRGQPQHF.